This T cell receptor beta chain originates from a study of early T cells in non-severe SARS-CoV-2 infection. About the research overall: Sequenced material consisted of bulk RNA (from unsorted whole blood), and chains were unpaired.

Trimming left V 0 bases short and J 8 bases short, with 19 bases between. The CDR3 consists of 17 residues. Germline loops: CDR1 WSHSY, CDR2 SAAADI. TCRdb ran MiXCR on the 5' RACE reads and lists one entry per CDR3 protein. The sample shows about 40,000 distinct CDR3 sequences, roughly 6% of them seen only once. This clonotype was seen more than once but under ten times. The sequencing input was whole blood. The TCR originated in an adult who was a healthcare worker with PCR-confirmed SARS-CoV-2 infection or an uninfected control (not recorded which). V and J are TRBV10-2 and TRBJ1-4; D unresolved. The CDR3 loop is CASSESKAGAPREKLFF. CDR3 sequence (DNA): TGCGCCAGCAGTGAGTCGAAGGCGGGAGCTCCTCGGGAAAAACTGTTTTTT.